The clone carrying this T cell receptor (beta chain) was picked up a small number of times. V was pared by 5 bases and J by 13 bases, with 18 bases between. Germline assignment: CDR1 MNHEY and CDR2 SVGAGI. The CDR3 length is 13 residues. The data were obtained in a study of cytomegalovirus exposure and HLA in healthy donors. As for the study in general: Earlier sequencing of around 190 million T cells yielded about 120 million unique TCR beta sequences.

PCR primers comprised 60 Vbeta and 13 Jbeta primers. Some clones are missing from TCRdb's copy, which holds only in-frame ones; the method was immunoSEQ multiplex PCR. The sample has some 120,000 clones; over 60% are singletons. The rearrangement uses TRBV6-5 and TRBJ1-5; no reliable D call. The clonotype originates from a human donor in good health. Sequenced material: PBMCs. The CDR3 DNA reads TGTGCCAGCAGTCCCCGGGGAGGGAAGGTTCAGCATTTT. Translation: CASSPRGGKVQHF.